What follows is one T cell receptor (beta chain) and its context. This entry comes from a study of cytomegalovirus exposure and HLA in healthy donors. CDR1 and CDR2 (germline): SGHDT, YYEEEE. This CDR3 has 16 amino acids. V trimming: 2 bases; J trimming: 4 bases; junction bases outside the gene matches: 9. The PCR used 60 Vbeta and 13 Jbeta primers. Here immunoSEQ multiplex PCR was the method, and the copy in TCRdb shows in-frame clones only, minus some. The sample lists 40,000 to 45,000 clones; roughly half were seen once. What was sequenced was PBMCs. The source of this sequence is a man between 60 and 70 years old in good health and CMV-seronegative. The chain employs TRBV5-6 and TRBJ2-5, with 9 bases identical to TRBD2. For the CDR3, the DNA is TGTGCCAGCAGCTTCCGGCTAGCGGGAAGGGGAGAGACCCAGTACTTC. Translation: CASSFRLAGRGETQYF.